Shown below are 10 T cell receptor beta chains from a single sample sequenced in a study of technical replicates of blood from a handful of donors. Libraries were prepared by immunoSEQ multiplex PCR; TCRdb keeps only in-frame clonotypes and omits some of them. The profile shows 76,000 or so clones, roughly 90% of them singletons. The sample consisted of T cells isolated from PBMCs. Receptor source: a human donor in good health.

This clone was seen more than once but under ten times. The rearrangement links TRBV19 to TRBJ1-1; perhaps TRBD1 as D (5 bases). CDR1 and CDR2 (germline): LNHDA, SQIVND (reference sequence). Trimming stripped 5 bases from V and 1 base from J, with 14 bases between. The CDR3 contains 15 residues. The CDR3 DNA is TGTGCCAGTAGTGGACACGCGGATTGGAACACTGAAGCTTTCTTT. Translating gives CASSGHADWNTEAFF.

The V and J genes are TRBV6-5 and TRBJ1-5; 8 nucleotides align to TRBD1. Germline loops: CDR1 MNHEY, CDR2 SVGAGI. The CDR3 is 14 amino acids. Trimming cost V 5 bases and J 10 bases; bases outside gene matches: 10. CDR3 loop: CASSLSGGAAPQHF. The CDR3 DNA reads TGTGCCAGCAGTCTCTCAGGGGGCGCCGCCCCCCAGCATTTT.

This clone has more than one count but fewer than ten. The chain carries TRBV6-1 and TRBJ1-1; possible D gene TRBD1, 5 bases. The CDR3 is 13 amino acids. The germline V and J ends were trimmed by 4 bases and 1 base, with 7 bases remaining between them. Germline values: CDR1 MNHNS, CDR2 SASEGT. The CDR3 DNA sequence: TGTGCCAGCAGTGGGACACCGAACACTGAAGCTTTCTTT. This encodes CASSGTPNTEAFF.

The chain couples TRBV5-5 to TRBJ2-1, with no clear D. The CDR3 runs 13 residues. The V and J ends lost 2 bases and 9 bases respectively, with 12 bases between them. The germline V gene encodes CDR1 SGHKS and CDR2 YYEKEE (reference sequence). CDR3 loop: CASSFKSSGEQFF. CDR3 sequence (DNA): TGTGCCAGCAGCTTTAAAAGTTCGGGTGAGCAGTTCTTC. Using reference TRBV5-5 and TRBJ2-1 for the parts outside the CDR3, the full variable domain is DAGVTQSPTHLIKTRGQQVTLRCSPISGHKSVSWYQQVLGQGPQFIFQYYEKEERGRGNFPDRFSARQFPNYSSELNVNALLLGDSALYLCASSFKSSGEQFFGPGTRLTVL.

J is TRBJ1-2 and V is TRBV7-6, with D hard to call. The germline V gene has CDR1 SGHVS and CDR2 FNYEAQ. This CDR3 region has 15 residues. V lost 5 bases and J 0 bases, leaving 13 bases between the germline ends. Here the CDR3 DNA reads TGTGCCAGCAGCCGGGAGTGGACCGCTAACTATGGCTACACCTTC. Translation: CASSREWTANYGYTF. The full variable domain, its missing parts supplied by reference TRBV7-6 and TRBJ1-2, is GAGVSQSPRYKVTKRGQDVALRCDPISGHVSLYWYRQALGQGPEFLTYFNYEAQQDKSGLPNDRFSAERPEGSISTLTIQRTEQRDSAMYRCASSREWTANYGYTFGSGTRLTVV.

V and J are TRBV11-3 and TRBJ1-1; D uncertain. The germline CDR1 and CDR2 sequences are SGHNT and YENEEA. Trimming pared 5 bases from V and 1 base from J, leaving 8 bases between. This CDR3 has 13 amino acids. CDR3 DNA: TGTGCCAGCAGCCCGGGAGAGAACACTGAAGCTTTCTTT. Residues: CASSPGENTEAFF.

The chain links TRBV2 to TRBJ2-7; perhaps TRBD2 as D (7 bases). Germline CDR1 is SNHLY and CDR2 is FYNNEI. The CDR3 runs 14 residues. Trimming removed 6 bases at V and 0 bases at J, with 12 bases between. The CDR3 nucleotides read TGTGCCAGCAGGCCGAGGGGGGGCTCCTACGAGCAGTACTTC. This codes for CASRPRGGSYEQYF.

This clone was counted between two and nine times. The chain carries TRBV6-1 and TRBJ1-4; TRBD1 matches 9 bases. The CDR3 loop spans 13 amino acids. CDR1 MNHNS and CDR2 SASEGT come from the germline V gene. Trimming took 10 bases from V and 7 from J; bases not matched to a gene: 7. The CDR3: CATHRDRAEKLFF. For the CDR3, the DNA is TGTGCCACCCACCGGGACAGGGCTGAAAAACTGTTTTTT.

The CDR3 DNA sequence: TGTGCCAGCCTCGCGCGGCTAGCGGGAGTGGATACGCAGTATTTT. It codes for CASLARLAGVDTQYF. The chain uses TRBV6-5 and TRBJ2-3; TRBD2 matches 10 bases. CDR3 length: 15 amino acids. The germline V gene encodes CDR1 MNHEY and CDR2 SVGAGI. V lost 8 bases, J lost 6 bases, and 11 bases stayed unmatched.

The CDR3: CASSYSHNGGELFF. The CDR3 DNA is TGTGCCAGCAGTTACTCGCACAACGGCGGAGAACTGTTTTTT. This sequence joins TRBV6-5 and TRBJ1-4; the D is unclear. The CDR3 covers 14 residues. The germline gives CDR1 MNHEY, CDR2 SVGAGI. V shed 0 bases and J shed 12 bases, with 14 bases lying between them.